A single TCR beta chain is shown here with its context. Method: immunoSEQ multiplex PCR; TCRdb's copy keeps in-frame clones and lacks some. The repertoire includes fewer than 500,000 clones, approximately 90% of them detected once, and around 1.1% sits in the top ten. The sample comes from a study of blood T cell repertoires in COVID-19. Study context: Italy, Spain and the United States were the sources of the convalescent and acute COVID-19 samples. T cells, B-cell-depleted T cells, or PBMCs supplied cDNA or gDNA.

V lost 3 bases to trimming and J lost 5 bases, with 17 bases between them. Germline lookup yields CDR1 MDHEN and CDR2 SYDVKM. This CDR3 is 15 amino acids long. Participants were aged about 18 to 90 years from some 24 US areas. Participants were placed into cohorts based on the clinical history they reported. The chain combines TRBV28 with TRBJ2-7; D not resolved. This receptor was obtained from a man aged 25 to 40 who had recovered from COVID-19. Input material: PBMCs or T cells enriched from blood (not recorded which). CDR3 amino acids: CASSFPHSNQNEQYF. CDR3 DNA sequence: TGTGCCAGCAGTTTCCCCCATAGCAATCAGAACGAGCAGTACTTC.